This T cell receptor beta chain appears in the sequencing data of a study of blood T cell repertoires in COVID-19. With 5 bases clipped from V and 11 bases from J, the junction kept 5 bases outside the gene matches. The germline CDR1 and CDR2 sequences are PRHDT and FYEKMQ (reference sequence). This CDR3 has 13 amino acids. This clone was found a few times. The data were produced by immunoSEQ multiplex PCR, yet TCRdb's version contains in-frame clones alone and is incomplete. The table shows about 96,000 clones, with about 90% occurring only once. The sample consisted of peripheral blood. This sequence was found in a human donor with COVID-19, enrolled during active disease. The donor label of this sample is uncertain. The chain carries TRBV13 and TRBJ1-6, with 8 bases identical to TRBD1. This chain's CDR3 is CASSKNRGTPLHF. CDR3 sequence (DNA): TGTGCCAGCAGCAAGAACAGGGGGACACCCCTCCACTTT.